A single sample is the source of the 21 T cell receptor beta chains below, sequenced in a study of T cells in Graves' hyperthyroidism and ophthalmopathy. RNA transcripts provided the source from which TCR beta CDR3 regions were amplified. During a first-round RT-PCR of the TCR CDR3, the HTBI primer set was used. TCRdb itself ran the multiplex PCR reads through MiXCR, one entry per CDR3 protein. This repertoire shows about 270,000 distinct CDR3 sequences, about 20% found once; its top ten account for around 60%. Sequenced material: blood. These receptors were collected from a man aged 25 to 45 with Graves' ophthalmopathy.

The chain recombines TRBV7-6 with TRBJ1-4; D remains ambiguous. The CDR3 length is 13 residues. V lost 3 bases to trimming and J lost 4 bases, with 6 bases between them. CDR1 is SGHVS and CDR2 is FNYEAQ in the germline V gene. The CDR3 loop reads CASSLEHNEKLFF. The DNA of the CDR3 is TGTGCCAGCAGCTTGGAACATAATGAAAAACTGTTTTTT.

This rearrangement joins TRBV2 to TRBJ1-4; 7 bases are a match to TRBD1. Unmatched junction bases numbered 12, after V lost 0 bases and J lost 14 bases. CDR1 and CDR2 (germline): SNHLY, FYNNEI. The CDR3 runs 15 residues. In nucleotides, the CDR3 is TGTGCCAGCAGTGAAGCTTGGGACAGAGGAGGAAACCTGTTTTTT. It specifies CASSEAWDRGGNLFF.

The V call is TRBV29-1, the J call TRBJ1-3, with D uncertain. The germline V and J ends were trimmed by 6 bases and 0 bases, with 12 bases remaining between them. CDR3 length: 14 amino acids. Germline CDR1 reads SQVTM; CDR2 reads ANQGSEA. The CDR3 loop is CSVRLQGSGNTIYF. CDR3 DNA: TGCAGCGTACGCTTACAAGGCTCTGGAAACACCATATATTTT.

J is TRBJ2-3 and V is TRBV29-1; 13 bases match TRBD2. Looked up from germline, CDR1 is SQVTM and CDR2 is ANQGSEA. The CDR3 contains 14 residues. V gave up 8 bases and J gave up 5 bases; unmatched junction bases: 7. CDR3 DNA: TGCAGCTTACTAGCGGGAGGGTCGGGAGATACGCAGTATTTT. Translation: CSLLAGGSGDTQYF.

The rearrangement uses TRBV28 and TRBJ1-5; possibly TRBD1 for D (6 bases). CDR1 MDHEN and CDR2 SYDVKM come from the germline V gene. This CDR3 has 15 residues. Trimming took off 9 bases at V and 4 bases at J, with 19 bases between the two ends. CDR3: CASLQPAGVNQPQHF. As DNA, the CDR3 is TGTGCCAGTCTCCAACCGGCAGGGGTAAATCAGCCCCAGCATTTT.

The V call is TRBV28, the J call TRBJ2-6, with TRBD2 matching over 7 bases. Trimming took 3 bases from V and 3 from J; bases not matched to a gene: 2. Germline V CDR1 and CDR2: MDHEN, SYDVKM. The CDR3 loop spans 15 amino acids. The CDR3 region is CASSLSGIGANVLTF. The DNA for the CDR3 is TGTGCCAGCAGTTTGAGCGGGATTGGGGCCAACGTCCTGACTTTC.

The CDR3 here is CASSLSTGWTGELFF. The CDR3 DNA reads as TGTGCCAGCAGTTTATCGACGGGTTGGACCGGGGAGCTGTTTTTT. The genes are TRBV28 and TRBJ2-2; D remains ambiguous. The CDR3 sequence is 15 residues long. Germline assignment: CDR1 MDHEN and CDR2 SYDVKM. Trimming left V 1 base short and J 5 bases short, with 11 bases between.

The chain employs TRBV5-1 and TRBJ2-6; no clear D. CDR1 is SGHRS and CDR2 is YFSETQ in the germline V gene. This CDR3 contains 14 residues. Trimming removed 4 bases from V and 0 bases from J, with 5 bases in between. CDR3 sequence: CASSQPSGANVLTF. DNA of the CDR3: TGCGCCAGCAGCCAGCCCTCTGGGGCCAACGTCCTGACTTTC.

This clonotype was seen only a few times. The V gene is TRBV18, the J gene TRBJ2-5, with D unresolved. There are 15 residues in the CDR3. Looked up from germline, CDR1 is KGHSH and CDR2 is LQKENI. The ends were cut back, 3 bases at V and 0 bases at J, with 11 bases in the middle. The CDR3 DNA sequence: TGTGCCAGCTCACCTCTCGGAGCCTACCAAGAGACCCAGTACTTC. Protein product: CASSPLGAYQETQYF.

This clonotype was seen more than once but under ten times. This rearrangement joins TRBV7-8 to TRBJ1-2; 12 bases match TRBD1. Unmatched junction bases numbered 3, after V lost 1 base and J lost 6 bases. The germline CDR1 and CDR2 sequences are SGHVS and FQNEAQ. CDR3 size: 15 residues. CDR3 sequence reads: CASSLEGTGGHGYTF. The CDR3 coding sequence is TGTGCCAGCAGCTTAGAAGGGACAGGGGGCCATGGCTACACCTTC. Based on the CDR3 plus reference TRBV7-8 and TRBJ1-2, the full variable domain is GAGVSQSPRYKVAKRGQDVALRCDPISGHVSLFWYQQALGQGPEFLTYFQNEAQLDKSGLPSDRFFAERPEGSVSTLKIQRTQQEDSAVYLCASSLEGTGGHGYTFGSGTRLTVV.

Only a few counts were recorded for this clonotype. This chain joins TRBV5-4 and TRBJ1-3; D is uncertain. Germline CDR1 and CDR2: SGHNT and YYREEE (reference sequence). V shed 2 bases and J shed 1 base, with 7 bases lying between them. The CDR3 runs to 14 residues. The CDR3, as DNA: TGTGCCAGCAGCTTATCCGGATCTGGAAACACCATATATTTT. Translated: CASSLSGSGNTIYF.

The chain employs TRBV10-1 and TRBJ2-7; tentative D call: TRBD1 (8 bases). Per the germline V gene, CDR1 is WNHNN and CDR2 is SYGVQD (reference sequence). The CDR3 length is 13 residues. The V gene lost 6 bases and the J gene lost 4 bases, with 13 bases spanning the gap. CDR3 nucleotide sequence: TGCGCCAGCAGCGGACAGGGAGGGTACGAGCAGTACTTC. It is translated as CASSGQGGYEQYF.

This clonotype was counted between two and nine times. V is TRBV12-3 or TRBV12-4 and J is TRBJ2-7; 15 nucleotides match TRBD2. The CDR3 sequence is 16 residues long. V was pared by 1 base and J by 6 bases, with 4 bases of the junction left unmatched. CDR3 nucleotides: TGTGCCAGCAGTTTAGTTGTGGGACTAGCGGGAGGCGAGCAGTACTTC. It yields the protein CASSLVVGLAGGEQYF.

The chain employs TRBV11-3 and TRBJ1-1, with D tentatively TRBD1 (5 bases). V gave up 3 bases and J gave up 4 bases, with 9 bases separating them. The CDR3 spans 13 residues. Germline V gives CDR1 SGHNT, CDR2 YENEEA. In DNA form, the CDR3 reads TGTGCCAGCAGCTTCAGGGACCCCACTGAAGCTTTCTTT. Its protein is CASSFRDPTEAFF.

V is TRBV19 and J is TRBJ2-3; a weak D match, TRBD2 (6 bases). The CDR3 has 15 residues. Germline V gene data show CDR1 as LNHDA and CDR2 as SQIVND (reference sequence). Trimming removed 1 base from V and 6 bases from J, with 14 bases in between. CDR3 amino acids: CASSIGAGRMDTQYF. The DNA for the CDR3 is TGTGCCAGTAGTATAGGGGCGGGGAGGATGGATACGCAGTATTTT.

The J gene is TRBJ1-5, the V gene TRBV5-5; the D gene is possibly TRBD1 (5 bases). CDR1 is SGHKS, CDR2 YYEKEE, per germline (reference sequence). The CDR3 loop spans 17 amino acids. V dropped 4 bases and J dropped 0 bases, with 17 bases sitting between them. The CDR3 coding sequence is TGTGCCAGCAGCGTGTTGGGTCAGGGCTATAGCAATCAGCCCCAGCATTTT. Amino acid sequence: CASSVLGQGYSNQPQHF.

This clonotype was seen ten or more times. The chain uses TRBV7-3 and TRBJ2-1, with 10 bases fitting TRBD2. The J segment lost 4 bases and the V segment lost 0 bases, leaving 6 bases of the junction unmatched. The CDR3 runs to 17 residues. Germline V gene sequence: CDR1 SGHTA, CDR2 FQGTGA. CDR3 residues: CASSLTFTSGKYNEQFF. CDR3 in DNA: TGTGCCAGCAGCTTAACGTTTACTAGCGGGAAATACAATGAGCAGTTCTTC.

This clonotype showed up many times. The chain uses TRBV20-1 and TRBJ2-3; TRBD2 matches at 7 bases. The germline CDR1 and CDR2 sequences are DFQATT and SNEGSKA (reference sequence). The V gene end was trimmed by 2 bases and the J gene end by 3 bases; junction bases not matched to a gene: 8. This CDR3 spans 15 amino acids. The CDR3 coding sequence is TGCAGTGCTAGACCGGGCGGGAGTTGGACAGATACGCAGTATTTT. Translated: CSARPGGSWTDTQYF.

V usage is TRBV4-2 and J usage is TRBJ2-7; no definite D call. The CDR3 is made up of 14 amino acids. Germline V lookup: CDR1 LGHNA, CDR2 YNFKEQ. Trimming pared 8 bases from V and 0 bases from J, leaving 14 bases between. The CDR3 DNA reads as TGTGCCAGCTCTCGAGCCTCACCCTCCTACGAGCAGTACTTC. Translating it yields CASSRASPSYEQYF.

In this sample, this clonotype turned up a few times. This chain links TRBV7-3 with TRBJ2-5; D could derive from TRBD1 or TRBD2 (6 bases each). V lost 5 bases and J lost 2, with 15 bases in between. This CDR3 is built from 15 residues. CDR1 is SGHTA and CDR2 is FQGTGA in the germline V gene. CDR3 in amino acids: CASSAHGGKQETQYF. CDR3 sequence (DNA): TGTGCCAGCAGCGCCCACGGGGGCAAACAAGAGACCCAGTACTTC. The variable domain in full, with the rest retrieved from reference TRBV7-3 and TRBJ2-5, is GAGVSQTPSNKVTEKGKYVELRCDPISGHTALYWYRQSLGQGPEFLIYFQGTGAADDSGLPNDRFFAVRPEGSVSTLKIQRTERGDSAVYLCASSAHGGKQETQYFGPGTRLLVL.

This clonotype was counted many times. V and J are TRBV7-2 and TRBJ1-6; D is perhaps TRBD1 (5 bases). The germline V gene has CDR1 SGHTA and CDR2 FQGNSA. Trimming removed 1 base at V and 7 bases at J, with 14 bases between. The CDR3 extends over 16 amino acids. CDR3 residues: CASSLGGTARNSPLHF. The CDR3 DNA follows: TGTGCCAGCAGCTTAGGGGGGACGGCCAGGAATTCACCCCTCCACTTT.